What follows are 2 T cell receptor beta chains derived from one specimen sequenced in a study of early T cells in non-severe SARS-CoV-2 infection. MiXCR was run by TCRdb on the 5' RACE reads, yielding one entry per CDR3 protein. The profile shows 85,000 to 90,000 distinct CDR3 sequences, less than 15% of them singletons. The sequenced sample consisted of whole blood. These TCRs come from an adult who was a healthcare worker with PCR-confirmed SARS-CoV-2 infection or an uninfected control (not recorded which).

This clonotype has a handful of counts. The CDR3 sequence: CSVIGTAATNEKLFF. The CDR3 coding sequence is TGCAGCGTTATCGGGACAGCCGCAACTAATGAAAAACTGTTTTTT. The chain links TRBV29-1 to TRBJ1-4; 7 positions match TRBD1. Germline CDR1 and CDR2: SQVTM and ANQGSEA. J lost 0 bases, V lost 5 bases, and 6 bases had no gene match. The CDR3 contains 15 residues.

This clonotype was observed a handful of times. The chain has TRBV28 and TRBJ1-1; D remains ambiguous. Germline CDR1 and CDR2: MDHEN and SYDVKM. The CDR3 sequence is 11 residues long. Trimming shortened V by 3 bases and J by 5 bases, and 4 bases separated the two germline ends. The CDR3 loop reads CASSFGTEAFF. DNA of the CDR3: TGTGCCAGCAGTTTCGGTACTGAAGCTTTCTTT. The full variable domain, rest sourced from reference TRBV28 and TRBJ1-1, is DVKVTQSSRYLVKRTGEKVFLECVQDMDHENMFWYRQDPGLGLRLIYFSYDVKMKEKGDIPEGYSVSREKKERFSLILESASTNQTSMYLCASSFGTEAFFGQGTRLTVV.